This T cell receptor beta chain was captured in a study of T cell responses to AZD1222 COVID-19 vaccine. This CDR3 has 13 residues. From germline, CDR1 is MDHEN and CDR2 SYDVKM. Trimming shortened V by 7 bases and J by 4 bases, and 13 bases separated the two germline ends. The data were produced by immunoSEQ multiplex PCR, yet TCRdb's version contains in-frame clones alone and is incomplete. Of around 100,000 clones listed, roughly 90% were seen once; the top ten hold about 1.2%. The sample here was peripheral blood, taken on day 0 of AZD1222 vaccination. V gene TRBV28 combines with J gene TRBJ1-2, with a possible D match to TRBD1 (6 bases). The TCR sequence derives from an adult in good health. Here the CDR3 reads CASTLQGSYGYTF. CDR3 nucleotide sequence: TGTGCCAGCACCTTACAGGGATCCTATGGCTACACCTTC.